The present entry profiles one TCR beta chain with its context. The table lists this clone with a count of one. The target of this receptor is not known. There are no base qualities to consult, and no much larger clone falls within one base. Donors were healthy HIV-negative adults with no recently reported acute infections or vaccinations. Every donor was a Caucasian adult residing in Nashville, Tennessee, USA. In the unsorted samples, around 81 million PBMCs were counted, and genomic DNA was extracted using the QIAamp DNA Blood Mini kit. Blood was obtained by leukapheresis, after which PBMCs were separated by Ficoll-Histopaque density gradient centrifugation and cryopreserved in liquid nitrogen vapor phase. Taken from cysteine to phenylalanine, the CDR3 has 15 residues. Kept here is only the CDR3 DNA, which spans 45 bases and is read in frame from base 1. Unmatched junction bases come to 11, with V trimmed by 7 bases and J by 8 bases. CDR1 and CDR2, looked up from the germline V gene (reference sequence), are SEHNR and FQNEAQ.

These data originate in a study of shared clonotypes between healthy human individuals (dated by TCRdb to 2019 to 2021). Broadly, across the study: A few men and a couple of women, aged 18 to 49 years, made up the cohort. Blood TCR repertoires of about 5 healthy adults were deeply sequenced to estimate repertoire size and the extent of clonotype sharing between individuals. Libraries were prepared and TCR repertoires were sequenced by different laboratories using diverse techniques, in order to increase sequencing depth and limit assay-specific biases. Between about 0.8 and 9.5 billion PBMCs per donor were obtained by leukapheresis.

TCR CDR3 regions were amplified from genomic DNA by multiplex PCR using the deep immunoSEQ assay. Extracted genomic DNA from each cell subset was distributed evenly across all wells of several immunoSEQ 96-well plates, and each plate was treated as a replicate. For unsorted PBMC, 250 to 350 ng of genomic DNA, equivalent to roughly 30,000 T cell genomes, went into each replicate PCR. Ten immunoSEQ deep assay plates were used to sequence the unsorted PBMC genomic DNA. Purified libraries were measured with a Qubit 3.0 fluorometer, size-checked on a Bioanalyzer 2100, and measured again with the KAPA Library Quantification kit. Every immunoSEQ 96-well plate was sequenced on a separate single-read 150-cycle Illumina NextSeq 550 flow cell. Concerning the study's data processing: Because the immunoSEQ output included only junctional sequences and no quality scores, the filtering could not be the same as the filtering used for full-length reads. Sequences were annotated with PyIR, a Python wrapper for IgBLAST v1.9, using IMGT germline references to assign V/J genes and CDR3. Reads were removed for weak V/J assignments (E-value above 1e-6), missing CDR3, stop codons, out-of-frame junctions, or ambiguous translated residues. V3J clonotypes were defined as sequences sharing the same inferred V gene, J gene, and CDR3 amino acid sequence. Percentage overlap between repertoires was computed as shared unique clonotypes divided by the size of the smaller repertoire. Repertoire richness was assessed with RTK rarefaction, the Chao1 estimator, and Recon v2.1 estimates of unobserved clonotypes. TCRdb mirrors the immuneACCESS table, restricted to in-frame sequences. Some clones are absent from its copies; in checked studies, under half trace to an unresolved V gene, and the reason for the others is unknown. V and J calls and clone size are copied from that table; D and trimming were computed from the DNA. Here the sample has some 500,000 clones; 79% occur a single time. The top ten clones comprise 10% to 15% of the sample.

The paper as a whole reports these results and caveats: Sampling was restricted to blood, and TCR repertoires in tissues likely differ from the TCR repertoires found in blood. The small number of donors limited the genetic and exposure-history diversity represented. Based on pairwise subsampling, the degree of clonotype sharing among donors was expected to be affected by sequencing depth.

Sequenced material: PBMCs. The sequence was obtained from a woman in her 40s in good health. Some clones in this sample may be carry-over from other donors' samples. Recombination linked TRBV7-9 to TRBJ2-1, and TRBD2 aligns with 10 junction nucleotides. The CDR3 in this case is CASTNLASGSYEQFF. Read as DNA, the sequence is TGTGCCAGCACCAACCTTGCTAGCGGGAGTTATGAGCAGTTCTTC.